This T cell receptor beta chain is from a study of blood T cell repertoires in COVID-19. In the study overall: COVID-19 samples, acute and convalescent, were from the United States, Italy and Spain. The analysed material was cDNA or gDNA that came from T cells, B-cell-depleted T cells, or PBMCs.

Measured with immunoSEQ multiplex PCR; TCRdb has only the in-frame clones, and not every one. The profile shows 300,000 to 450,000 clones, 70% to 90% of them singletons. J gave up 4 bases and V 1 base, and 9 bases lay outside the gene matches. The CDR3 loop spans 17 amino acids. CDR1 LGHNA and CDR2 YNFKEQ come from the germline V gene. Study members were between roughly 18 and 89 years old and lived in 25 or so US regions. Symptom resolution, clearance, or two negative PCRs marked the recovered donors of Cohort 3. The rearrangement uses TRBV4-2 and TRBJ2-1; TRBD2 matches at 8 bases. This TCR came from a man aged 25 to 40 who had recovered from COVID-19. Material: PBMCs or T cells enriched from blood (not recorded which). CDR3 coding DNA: TGTGCCAGCAGCCAAGTAATTGCGGGGGGCACTTACAATGAGCAGTTCTTC. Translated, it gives CASSQVIAGGTYNEQFF.